This T cell receptor (beta chain) was captured in a study of blood T cell repertoires in COVID-19. About the research overall: The origin of the acute and convalescent COVID-19 samples was the United States, Italy and Spain. T cells, B-cell-depleted T cells, or PBMCs supplied cDNA or gDNA.

Germline CDR1 is MDHEN and CDR2 is SYDVKM. Trimming removed 6 bases from V and 7 bases from J; junction bases left unmatched: 7. The CDR3 sequence is 14 residues long. In the source study's methods: Reference gene primer amplification gave nucleated cell count estimates. Repertoires were generated with immunoSEQ multiplex PCR, while TCRdb's copy carries only in-frame clones and drops some. V and J calls and clone size follow that table, whereas D and trimming were derived from the DNA. This sample has a few hundred thousand clones, with around nine tenths found just once. The sequence was collected from a man in his sixties who had recovered from COVID-19. Specimen: peripheral blood. V usage is TRBV28 and J usage is TRBJ1-4; 8 positions agree with TRBD1. CDR3 nucleotide sequence: TGTGCCAGCAGACAGGGGGGGAGTAGTGAAAAACTGTTTTTT. The encoded protein is CASRQGGSSEKLFF.